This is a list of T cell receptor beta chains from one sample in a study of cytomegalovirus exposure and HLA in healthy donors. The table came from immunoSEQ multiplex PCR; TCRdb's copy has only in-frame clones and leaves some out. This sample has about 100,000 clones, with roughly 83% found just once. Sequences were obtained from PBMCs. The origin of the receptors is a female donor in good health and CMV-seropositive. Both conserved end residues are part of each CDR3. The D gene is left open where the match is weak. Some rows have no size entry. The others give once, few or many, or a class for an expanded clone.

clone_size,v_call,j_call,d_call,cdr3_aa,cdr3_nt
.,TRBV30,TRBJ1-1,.,CAWSANNLNTEAFF,TGTGCCTGGAGTGCCAACAATTTGAACACTGAAGCTTTCTTT
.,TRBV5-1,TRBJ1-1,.,CASSLGGGNTEAFF,TGCGCCAGCAGCTTGGGCGGCGGGAACACTGAAGCTTTCTTT
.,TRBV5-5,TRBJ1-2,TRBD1,CASTLGTGNYGYTF,TGTGCCAGCACCTTAGGGACAGGGAACTATGGCTACACCTTC
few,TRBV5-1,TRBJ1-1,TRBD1,CASSEGQGMNTEAFF,TGCGCCAGCAGCGAGGGACAGGGGATGAACACTGAAGCTTTCTTT
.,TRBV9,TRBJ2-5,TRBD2,CASSVLAGGSAETQYF,TGTGCCAGCAGCGTCCTAGCGGGGGGCTCCGCAGAGACCCAGTACTTC
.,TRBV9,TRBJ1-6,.,CASSAGTYNSPLHF,TGTGCCAGCAGCGCAGGGACCTATAATTCACCCCTCCACTTT
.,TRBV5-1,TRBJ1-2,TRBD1,CASSLNAGTESYGYTF,TGCGCCAGCAGCTTGAATGCCGGGACAGAATCCTATGGCTACACCTTC
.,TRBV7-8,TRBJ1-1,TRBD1,CASSLRDRGYFTEAFF,TGTGCCAGCAGCTTACGGGACAGGGGGTATTTTACTGAAGCTTTCTTT
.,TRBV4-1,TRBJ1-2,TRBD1,CASSQARTGGNYGYTF,TGCGCCAGCAGCCAAGCTCGGACAGGCGGGAACTATGGCTACACCTTC
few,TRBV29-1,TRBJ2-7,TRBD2,CSVEERTSGSRVHEQYF,TGCAGCGTTGAAGAGCGAACTAGCGGGAGCAGGGTCCACGAGCAGTACTTC
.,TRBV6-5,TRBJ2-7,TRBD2,CASSYWPTSGYYEQYF,TGTGCCAGCAGTTACTGGCCGACTAGCGGGTACTACGAGCAGTACTTC
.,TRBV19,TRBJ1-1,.,CASSETGLNTEAFF,TGTGCCAGTAGTGAGACAGGTTTGAACACTGAAGCTTTCTTT
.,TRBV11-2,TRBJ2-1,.,CASSRSRSGNEQFF,TGTGCCAGCAGCCGATCGAGGTCTGGTAATGAGCAGTTCTTC
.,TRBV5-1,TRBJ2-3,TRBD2,CASSLGLAGASTDTQYF,TGCGCCAGCAGCTTGGGACTAGCGGGGGCCTCCACAGATACGCAGTATTTT
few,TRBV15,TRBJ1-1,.,CATSRESTEAFF,TGTGCCACCAGCAGAGAGAGCACTGAAGCTTTCTTT
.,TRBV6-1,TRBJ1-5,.,CASRWTESNQPQHF,TGTGCCAGCAGGTGGACAGAGTCGAATCAGCCCCAGCATTTT
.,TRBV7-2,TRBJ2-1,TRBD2,CASSSRAGVNNEQFF,TGTGCCAGCAGCTCCCGAGCGGGAGTGAACAATGAGCAGTTCTTC
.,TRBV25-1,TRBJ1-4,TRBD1,CASRADRGRGEKLFF,TGTGCCAGCAGAGCGGACAGGGGAAGGGGTGAAAAACTGTTTTTT
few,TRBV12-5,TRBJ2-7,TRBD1,CASGLSPDRNTYEQYF,TGTGCTAGTGGTTTGTCACCGGACAGGAATACCTACGAGCAGTACTTC
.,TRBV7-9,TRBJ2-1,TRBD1,CASSPPVTGGVEQFF,TGTGCCAGCAGTCCCCCCGTCACAGGGGGCGTTGAGCAGTTCTTC
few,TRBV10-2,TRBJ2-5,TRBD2,CASSGLDQETQYF,TGCGCCAGCAGCGGACTAGATCAAGAGACCCAGTACTTC
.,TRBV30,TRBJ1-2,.,CASSGRTNYGYTF,TGTGCCTCCTCAGGGCGGACTAACTATGGCTACACCTTC
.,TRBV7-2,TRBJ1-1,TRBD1,CASSPDRATEAFF,TGTGCCAGCAGCCCGGACAGGGCGACAGAAGCTTTCTTT